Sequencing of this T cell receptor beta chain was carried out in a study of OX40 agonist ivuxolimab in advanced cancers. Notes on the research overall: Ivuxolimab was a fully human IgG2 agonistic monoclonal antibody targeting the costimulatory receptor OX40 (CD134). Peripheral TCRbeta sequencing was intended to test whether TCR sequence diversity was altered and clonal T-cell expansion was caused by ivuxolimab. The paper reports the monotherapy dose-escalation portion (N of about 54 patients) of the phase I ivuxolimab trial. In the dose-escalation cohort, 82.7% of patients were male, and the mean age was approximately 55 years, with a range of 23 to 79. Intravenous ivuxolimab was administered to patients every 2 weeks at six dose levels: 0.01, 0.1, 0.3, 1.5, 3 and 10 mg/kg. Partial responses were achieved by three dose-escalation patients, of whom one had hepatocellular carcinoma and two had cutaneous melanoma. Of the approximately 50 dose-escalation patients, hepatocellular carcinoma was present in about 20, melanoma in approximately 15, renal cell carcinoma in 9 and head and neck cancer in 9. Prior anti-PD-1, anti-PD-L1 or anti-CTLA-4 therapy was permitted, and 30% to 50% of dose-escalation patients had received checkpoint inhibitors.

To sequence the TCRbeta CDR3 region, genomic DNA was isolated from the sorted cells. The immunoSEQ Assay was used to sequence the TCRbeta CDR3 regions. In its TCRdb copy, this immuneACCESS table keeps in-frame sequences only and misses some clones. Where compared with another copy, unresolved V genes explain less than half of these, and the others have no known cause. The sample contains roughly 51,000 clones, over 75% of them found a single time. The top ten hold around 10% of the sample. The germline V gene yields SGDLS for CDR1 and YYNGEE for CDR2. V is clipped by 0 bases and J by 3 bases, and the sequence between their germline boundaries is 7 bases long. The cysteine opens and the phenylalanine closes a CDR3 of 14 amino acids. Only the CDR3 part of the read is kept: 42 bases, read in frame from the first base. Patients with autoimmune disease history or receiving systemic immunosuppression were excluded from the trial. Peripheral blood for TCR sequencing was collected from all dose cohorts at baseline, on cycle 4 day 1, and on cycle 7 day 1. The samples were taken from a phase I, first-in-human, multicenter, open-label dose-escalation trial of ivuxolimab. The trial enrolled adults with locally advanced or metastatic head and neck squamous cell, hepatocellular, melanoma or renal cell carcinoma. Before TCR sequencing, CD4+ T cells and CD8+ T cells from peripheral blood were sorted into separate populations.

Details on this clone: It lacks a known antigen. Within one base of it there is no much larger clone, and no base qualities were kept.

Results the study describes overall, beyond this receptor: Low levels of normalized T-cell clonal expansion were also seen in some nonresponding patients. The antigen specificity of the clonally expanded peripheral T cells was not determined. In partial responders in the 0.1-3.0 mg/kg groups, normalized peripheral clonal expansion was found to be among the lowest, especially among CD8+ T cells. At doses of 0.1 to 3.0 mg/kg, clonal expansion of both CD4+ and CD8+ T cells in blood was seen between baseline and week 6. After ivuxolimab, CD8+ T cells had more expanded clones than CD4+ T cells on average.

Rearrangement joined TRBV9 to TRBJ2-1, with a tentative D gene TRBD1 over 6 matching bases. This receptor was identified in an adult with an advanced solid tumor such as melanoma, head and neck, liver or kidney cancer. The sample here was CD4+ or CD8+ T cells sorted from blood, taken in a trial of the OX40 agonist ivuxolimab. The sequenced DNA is TGTGCCAGCAGCGTAGCACAGGGCTACAATGAGCAGTTCTTC. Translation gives CASSVAQGYNEQFF.